A selection of T cell receptor beta chains follows, all from one sample in a study of T cells expressing NK-cell markers. TCRdb re-called the 5' RACE reads; every CDR3 protein appears as one record, without DNA. Here the sample table reports around 100,000 distinct CDR3 sequences. Sample: blood T cells: a sorted CD56 or NKG2C T cell subset, CD4+ or CD8+ T cells, or bulk PBMC T cells (not recorded which). The receptors here all came from a woman aged 18-69 years in good health. CDR3s include the opening cysteine and the closing phenylalanine or tryptophan. Fields, in order: CDR3 length, J gene, V gene, CDR3 protein.

>17|TRBJ2-4|TRBV4-3
CASSQDGLAGGPNIQYF
>13|TRBJ2-3|TRBV7-9
CASSPAGGGAQYF
>13|TRBJ2-7|TRBV29-1
CSVDLGEGDEQYF
>15|TRBJ2-3|TRBV19
CASSIAASTTDTQYF
>15|TRBJ2-1|TRBV3-1
CASSQDGQGGVEQFF
>15|TRBJ2-4|TRBV11-1
CASSSLQGAKNIQYF
>12|TRBJ2-2|TRBV9
CASAEDTGELFF
>15|TRBJ2-7|TRBV5-1
CASSLGGLSGYEQYF
>16|TRBJ2-2|TRBV24-1
CATSDFQGGDTGELFF
>21|TRBJ2-3|TRBV4-1
CASSPRLAGDLASLSTDTQYF
>17|TRBJ2-1|TRBV14
CASSHARDSRLGNEQFF
>13|TRBJ1-1|TRBV27
CASSLTENTEAFF
>15|TRBJ2-1|TRBV5-6
CASSLGGYLYNEQFF
>14|TRBJ2-2|TRBV29-1
CSVEEGSNTGELFF
>13|TRBJ1-1|TRBV5-1
CASSWGKGTEAFF
>14|TRBJ2-1|TRBV29-1
CSVPGLAGGNEQFF
>13|TRBJ2-1|TRBV20-1
CSATIAGGGEQFF
>15|TRBJ1-1|TRBV4-1
CASSQASLGQGQAFF
>15|TRBJ2-3|TRBV7-2
CASQQLAGSTDTQYF
>11|TRBJ2-5|TRBV29-1
CSAGSGPTQYF
>16|TRBJ1-6|TRBV4-1
CASSQETGLANSPLHF
>13|TRBJ2-1|TRBV5-6
CASSLEGSNEQFF
>13|TRBJ1-6|TRBV27
CASSPGGVSPLHF
>16|TRBJ2-1|TRBV2
CASSPAPGLRSDEQFF
>16|TRBJ2-5|TRBV4-2
CASSQGTSGGSETQYF
>17|TRBJ2-2|TRBV5-1
CASSTPGGLGPAGELFF
>14|TRBJ2-5|TRBV30
CAWSPGTSQETQYF
>16|TRBJ2-3|TRBV27
CASSYNPSGGPDTQYF
>14|TRBJ2-2|TRBV27
CASRGTTNTGELFF
>15|TRBJ2-1|TRBV15
CATSREDLPHNEQFF
>15|TRBJ2-1|TRBV27
CASSLTPNDSNEQFF
>16|TRBJ2-1|TRBV7-8
CASSLEHDMGLDEQFF
>15|TRBJ2-1|TRBV10-3
CAITAQQGVGNEQFF
>14|TRBJ2-7|TRBV29-1
CSVERRQGSYEQYF
>16|TRBJ1-2|TRBV7-9
CASSPSPGQGRYGYTF
>16|TRBJ2-3|TRBV28
CATAAGLRQAQDTQYF
>16|TRBJ2-1|TRBV19
CASRGKARRIYNEQFF
>16|TRBJ2-1|TRBV7-6
CASSLSGGVSYNEQFF
>14|TRBJ2-1|TRBV15
CATSRKAKGDEQFF
>11|TRBJ2-1|TRBV24-1
CATSVGDEQFF
>16|TRBJ2-1|TRBV7-8
CASRLEGGGSYNEQFF
>15|TRBJ2-5|TRBV29-1
CSVDGTGGLGETQYF
>16|TRBJ2-3|TRBV14
CASSQETSGSSDTQYF
>14|TRBJ2-7|TRBV11-2
CASSLVPGTYEQYF
>12|TRBJ1-2|TRBV20-1
CSAEGAAYGYTF
>11|TRBJ2-7|TRBV28
CASTDNWEQYF
>15|TRBJ2-7|TRBV4-2
CASSQDRGEPYEQYF
>14|TRBJ1-3|TRBV12-3/TRBV12-4
CASSLAGGGNTIYF
>15|TRBJ2-3|TRBV27
CASSLTPTGTDTQYF
>16|TRBJ2-2|TRBV5-4
CASSKIISGNTGELFF
>15|TRBJ2-3|TRBV7-3
CASSSLQGGTDTQYF